The 32 T cell receptor beta chains reported below all come from one sample, sequenced in a study of human T cells and chemical hapten exposure. Each CDR3 protein is one row after TCRdb ran MiXCR on the RACE reads. The sample records tens of thousands of distinct CDR3 sequences, approximately 10% being singletons. Noted time point: patch test 1, 2 weeks after DPC sensitization. Treatment indicated: therapeutic diphenylcyclopropenone sensitization with weekly scalp DPC. The material was whole blood, obtained in connection with sensitization to the hapten diphenylcyclopropenone (DPC). Source of these receptors: a woman in her sixties or seventies with alopecia areata. Some clones in this sample may be carry-over from other donors' samples.

This clonotype was counted at least ten times. This chain links TRBV5-1 with TRBJ1-1; D is possibly TRBD1 (6 bases). CDR1 is SGHRS and CDR2 is YFSETQ in the germline V gene. V was clipped by 2 bases and J by 5 bases, with 10 bases between them. This CDR3 region has 13 residues. CDR3 protein: CASSFPQGTEAFF. CDR3 nucleotides: TGCGCCAGCAGCTTTCCGCAGGGGACTGAAGCTTTCTTT.

CDR3 amino acids: CSAPAGGDQQPQHF. The CDR3 bases are TGCAGTGCCCCAGCAGGGGGAGATCAACAGCCCCAGCATTTT. The J gene is TRBJ1-5, the V gene TRBV20-1; 7 nucleotides line up with TRBD1. J gave up 7 bases and V 6 bases, and 12 bases lay outside the gene matches. Looked up from germline, CDR1 is DFQATT and CDR2 is SNEGSKA (reference sequence). The CDR3 is 14 residues long.

The chain combines TRBV6-5 with TRBJ1-5; D is undetermined. Trimming stripped 0 bases from V and 1 base from J, with 7 bases between. Germline V gene sequence: CDR1 MNHEY, CDR2 SVGAGI. The CDR3 length is 15 residues. The CDR3 loop reads CASSYSGESNQPQHF. CDR3 DNA sequence: TGTGCCAGCAGTTACTCCGGTGAGAGCAATCAGCCCCAGCATTTT.

This clonotype was counted between two and nine times. V usage is TRBV11-2 and J usage is TRBJ2-1, with 11 bases that match TRBD2. CDR3 length: 17 residues. CDR1 is SGHAT and CDR2 is FQNNGV in the germline V gene. With 4 bases clipped from V and 6 bases from J, the junction kept 11 bases outside the gene matches. CDR3 in DNA: TGTGCCAGCAGCTCGACTATCGGACTAGCGGGCCTCAATGAGCAGTTCTTC. Amino acids: CASSSTIGLAGLNEQFF. Full variable domain (remainder filled in from reference TRBV11-2 and TRBJ2-1): EAGVAQSPRYKIIEKRQSVAFWCNPISGHATLYWYQQILGQGPKLLIQFQNNGVVDDSQLPKDRFSAERLKGVDSTLKIQPAKLEDSAVYLCASSSTIGLAGLNEQFFGPGTRLTVL.

This sequence joins TRBV4-1 and TRBJ1-2; D is unresolved. The CDR3 extends over 15 amino acids. V shed 0 bases and J shed 0 bases, with 8 bases lying between them. Germline CDR1 MGHRA, CDR2 YSYEKL. The CDR3 loop reads CASSQDPGANYGYTF. The CDR3 bases are TGCGCCAGCAGCCAAGATCCTGGGGCTAACTATGGCTACACCTTC.

Remarks on this clonotype: This could be a read error, since a much larger clone is one nucleotide away. A read error is likely, as this CDR3 ends without the conserved phenylalanine or tryptophan. V usage is TRBV14 and J usage is TRBJ1-1; D is perhaps TRBD1 (5 bases). The CDR3 loop spans 14 amino acids. Germline lookup yields CDR1 SGHDN and CDR2 FVKESK. V was shortened by 2 bases and J by 4 bases, with 11 bases between the two germline ends. This CDR3 is CASSQSGSGTEAFS. CDR3 DNA: TGTGCCAGCAGCCAATCAGGGAGTGGCACTGAAGCTTTCTCT.

This clonotype has a count of ten or more. The rearrangement uses TRBV9 and TRBJ2-2, with 10 bases aligning to TRBD2. This CDR3 contains 17 residues. Unmatched junction bases numbered 5, after V lost 3 bases and J lost 0 bases. CDR1 and CDR2 from the germline V gene are SGDLS and YYNGEE. The CDR3 region is CASSAYTSGTNTGELFF. The CDR3 DNA reads as TGTGCCAGCAGCGCCTACACTAGCGGGACGAACACCGGGGAGCTGTTTTTT.

This clonotype was found many times. This chain connects TRBV11-2 to TRBJ2-5; D uncertain. Trimming removed 2 bases from V and 2 bases from J, with 12 bases in between. This CDR3 region has 15 residues. The germline CDR1 and CDR2 sequences are SGHAT and FQNNGV. This CDR3 reads CASSLFGGRQETQYF. The CDR3 DNA reads TGTGCCAGCAGCTTATTTGGCGGAAGACAAGAGACCCAGTACTTC.

This clonotype was seen many times. The chain uses TRBV27 and TRBJ1-4; no reliable D call. V gave up 1 base and J gave up 0 bases, with 12 bases separating them. Germline V gives CDR1 MNHEY, CDR2 SMNVEV (reference sequence). CDR3 size: 17 residues. The CDR3 reads CASSLYGPNPTNEKLFF. CDR3 sequence (DNA): TGTGCCAGCAGTTTATACGGACCTAACCCAACTAATGAAAAACTGTTTTTT.

The chain employs TRBV6-5 and TRBJ1-1, with no clear D. Germline values: CDR1 MNHEY, CDR2 SVGAGI. The germline V and J ends were trimmed by 2 bases and 4 bases, with 11 bases remaining between them. The CDR3 sequence is 14 residues long. The CDR3 here is CASSYDGVATEAFF. CDR3 nucleotide sequence: TGTGCCAGCAGTTACGACGGGGTTGCCACTGAAGCTTTCTTT.

Many counts were recorded for this clonotype. The chain is built from TRBV12-3 or TRBV12-4 and TRBJ1-1, with TRBD1 identical over 7 bases. J was trimmed by 6 bases and V by 5 bases; bases with no gene match: 3. The CDR3 runs 12 residues. CDR3: CASSPTGAEAFF. The CDR3 coding sequence is TGTGCCAGCAGTCCCACAGGGGCTGAAGCTTTCTTT.

This clonotype was observed many times. V is TRBV12-3 or TRBV12-4 and J is TRBJ1-5; a weak D match, TRBD1 (5 bases). The CDR3 length is 14 residues. V gave up 4 bases and J gave up 4 bases, with 11 bases separating them. CDR3 amino acids: CASSSQGLNQPQHF. In nucleotides, the CDR3 is TGTGCCAGCAGTTCCCAGGGTTTAAATCAGCCCCAGCATTTT.

The V call is TRBV7-8, the J call TRBJ1-1; D is possibly TRBD1 (5 bases). Germline CDR1 and CDR2: SGHVS and FQNEAQ. This CDR3 spans 15 amino acids. The V end was cut by 4 bases, the J end by 0 bases, with 12 bases between. CDR3 sequence (DNA): TGTGCCAGCAGCTCCGCGCAGGGCATGAACACTGAAGCTTTCTTT. This gives the protein CASSSAQGMNTEAFF.

In its sample, this clonotype was seen many times. The V and J genes are TRBV5-1 and TRBJ1-1; 7 bases align to TRBD1. This CDR3 is 15 amino acids long. Germline V lookup: CDR1 SGHRS, CDR2 YFSETQ. Trimming took 4 bases from V and 2 from J; bases not matched to a gene: 8. The CDR3 loop is CASSGGQPGNTEAFF. In DNA, the CDR3 is TGCGCCAGCAGCGGGGGACAGCCAGGAAACACTGAAGCTTTCTTT.

This clonotype was seen ten or more times. V gene TRBV19 combines with J gene TRBJ1-4, with D possibly being TRBD1 (5 bases). CDR3 length equals 16 residues. Trimming stripped 5 bases from V and 3 bases from J, with 16 bases between. Germline CDR1 reads LNHDA; CDR2 reads SQIVND (reference sequence). The CDR3 bases are TGTGCCAGTAGTCCCGGGACCGGAACCTCTAATGAAAAACTGTTTTTT. Its translation is CASSPGTGTSNEKLFF.

This CDR3 is CASTDGHRNYGYTF. The CDR3 region has the DNA TGTGCCAGCACCGACGGTCACCGTAACTATGGCTACACCTTC. The gene calls are TRBV11-2 and TRBJ1-2; D not certain. The V gene's germline CDR1 is SGHAT and CDR2 FQNNGV. The V gene lost 7 bases and the J gene lost 1 base, with 13 bases spanning the gap. The CDR3 length is 14 residues.

This clonotype was found a few times. The chain combines TRBV10-3 with TRBJ2-3, with D perhaps TRBD2 (6 bases). CDR1 and CDR2 from the germline V gene are ENHRY and SYGVKD. V dropped 6 bases and J dropped 4 bases, with 20 bases sitting between them. This CDR3 is built from 16 residues. CDR3 nucleotides: TGTGCCATCAGGTCCTCCGGGCAGGGAGGTGCAGATACGCAGTATTTT. It is translated as CAIRSSGQGGADTQYF.

This clonotype was observed at least ten times. Germline is not matched at one junction end, which may reflect a read error. The rearrangement links TRBV19 to TRBJ2-5; no firm D call. Germline assignment: CDR1 LNHDA and CDR2 SQIVND (reference sequence). This CDR3 region has 11 residues. CDR3 bases: TGTGCCAGCAGTACCCAAGAGACCCAGTACTTC. Its protein product is CASSTQETQYF.

This clonotype was detected many times. The junction does not match germline at one end; this may be a read error. The V gene is TRBV7-7, the J gene TRBJ2-5; 12 bases are a match to TRBD2. The CDR3 spans 17 residues. Germline V gene data show CDR1 as SSHAT and CDR2 as FNYEAQ (reference sequence). The CDR3 DNA follows: TGTGCTAGCAGCTCACAACGAGGACTAGCGGGGTTAGAGACCCAGTACTTC. The encoded protein is CASSSQRGLAGLETQYF.

This clonotype has only a few counts. V is TRBV7-9 and J is TRBJ1-1; perhaps TRBD1 as D (6 bases). Trimming shortened V by 10 bases and J by 1 base, and 13 bases separated the two germline ends. In germline, CDR1 is SEHNR, CDR2 FQNEAQ (reference sequence). The CDR3 sequence is 13 residues long. CDR3 loop: CATKGGGNTEAFF. In nucleotides, the CDR3 is TGTGCCACCAAAGGAGGGGGGAACACTGAAGCTTTCTTT.

This clonotype was counted many times. V and J are TRBV20-1 and TRBJ2-3; D ambiguous. V was shortened by 1 base and J by 4 bases, with 9 bases between the two germline ends. This CDR3 is 13 amino acids long. Germline CDR1 and CDR2: DFQATT and SNEGSKA (reference sequence). As DNA, the CDR3 is TGCAGTGCTAGAGCGACGGGTTCAGATACGCAGTATTTT. Translated: CSARATGSDTQYF.

This clonotype was seen a few times. This chain connects TRBV9 to TRBJ2-1; 9 bases align to TRBD2. Per the germline V gene, CDR1 is SGDLS and CDR2 is YYNGEE. This CDR3 comprises 15 residues. V lost 3 bases to trimming and J lost 6 bases; unmatched junction nucleotides: 7. This chain's CDR3 is CASSAGGGVSNEQFF. The CDR3, as DNA: TGTGCCAGCAGCGCCGGCGGGGGGGTCTCCAATGAGCAGTTCTTC. Supplemented by reference TRBV9 and TRBJ2-1, the full variable domain reads DSGVTQTPKHLITATGQRVTLRCSPRSGDLSVYWYQQSLDQGLQFLIQYYNGEERAKGNILERFSAQQFPDLHSELNLSSLELGDSALYFCASSAGGGVSNEQFFGPGTRLTVL.

In this sample, this clonotype turned up many times. The CDR3 sequence is CAWRSPGQGYGYTF. The CDR3 DNA reads as TGTGCCTGGAGAAGCCCGGGACAGGGGTATGGCTACACCTTC. This chain links TRBV30 with TRBJ1-2; 10 bases agree with TRBD1. Looked up from germline, CDR1 is GTSNPN and CDR2 is SVGIG (reference sequence). The CDR3 contains 14 residues. Trimming removed 3 bases from V and 5 bases from J; junction bases left unmatched: 6.

This chain joins TRBV18 and TRBJ2-5; D may be TRBD2 (7 bases). The CDR3 is 14 residues long. Between the trimmed V and J ends, which lost 0 bases and 4 bases, there was a span of 9 bases. Germline V lookup: CDR1 KGHSH, CDR2 LQKENI. The CDR3 DNA is TGTGCCAGCTCACCACCGGCGGGGGCAGAGACCCAGTACTTC. Protein product: CASSPPAGAETQYF.

The chain is built from TRBV7-9 and TRBJ1-2, with 7 bases aligning to TRBD1. The V gene end was trimmed by 1 base and the J gene end by 4 bases; junction bases not matched to a gene: 3. The CDR3 consists of 14 residues. Germline CDR1 is SEHNR and CDR2 is FQNEAQ (reference sequence). As DNA, the CDR3 is TGTGCCAGCAGCTTAGGGGACAGCCTCTATGGCTACACCTTC. It encodes CASSLGDSLYGYTF.

This clonotype has at least ten counts. J is TRBJ1-2 and V is TRBV7-2; D is undetermined. This CDR3 has 13 residues. CDR1 is SGHTA, CDR2 FQGNSA, per germline. Trimming took 4 bases from V and 4 from J, leaving 10 bases between them. In nucleotides, the CDR3 is TGTGCCAGCAGCTCGTCCGGGGTCTATGGCTACACCTTC. As protein: CASSSSGVYGYTF. Complete variable domain (other parts from reference TRBV7-2 and TRBJ1-2): GAGVSQSPSNKVTEKGKDVELRCDPISGHTALYWYRQSLGQGLEFLIYFQGNSAPDKSGLPSDRFSAERTGGSVSTLTIQRTQQEDSAVYLCASSSSGVYGYTFGSGTRLTVV.

To note about this clonotype: One junction end does not reproduce the germline sequence, and a read error may be involved. The chain is built from TRBV7-9 and TRBJ2-3; D gene uncertain. The CDR3 extends over 16 amino acids. CDR1 is SEHNR, CDR2 FQNEAQ, per germline (reference sequence). The CDR3 region is CASSLARGRVADTRYF. The CDR3 DNA sequence: TGTGCCAGCAGCTTAGCGCGTGGCCGGGTGGCAGATACGCGGTATTTT.

This clonotype has at least ten counts. DNA for the CDR3: TGTGCCAGCACTAACACCGGAGATTATTCACCCCTCCACTTT. Translation: CASTNTGDYSPLHF. This sequence joins TRBV25-1 and TRBJ1-6; D not resolved. The CDR3 sequence is 14 residues long. The ends were cut back, 7 bases at V and 8 bases at J, with 15 bases in the middle. Germline V CDR1 and CDR2: MGHDK, SYGVNS.

Only a few counts were recorded for this clonotype. The CDR3 protein is CASSQGGGSLSSYNEQFF. CDR3 DNA: TGCGCCAGCAGCCAGGGGGGCGGATCCCTCAGCTCCTACAATGAGCAGTTCTTC. This chain uses TRBV5-1 with TRBJ2-1, with D possibly TRBD1 on 7 matching bases. The V end lost 4 bases, the J end lost 0 bases, and 20 bases lay between the germline ends. Germline V lookup: CDR1 SGHRS, CDR2 YFSETQ. The CDR3 loop spans 18 amino acids.

This clonotype was picked up a small number of times. CDR3 sequence reads: CASSPTGNYGYTF. The DNA for the CDR3 is TGTGCCAGTAGTCCGACAGGGAACTATGGCTACACCTTC. This chain joins TRBV19 and TRBJ1-2, with 7 nucleotides matching TRBD1. Germline CDR1 reads LNHDA; CDR2 reads SQIVND (reference sequence). V shed 5 bases and J 2 bases; nucleotides not matched to a gene: 2. The CDR3 contains 13 residues.

There are a few counts of this clonotype. The V call is TRBV7-6, the J call TRBJ1-1; D may be TRBD1 (6 bases). The V end lost 5 bases, the J end lost 3 bases, and 16 bases lay between the germline ends. Germline V gene sequence: CDR1 SGHVS, CDR2 FNYEAQ. The CDR3 is 15 residues long. CDR3: CASSRGAGADTEAFF. The CDR3 coding sequence is TGTGCCAGCAGCCGGGGGGCTGGGGCGGACACTGAAGCTTTCTTT.

This clonotype was seen only a few times. The chain has TRBV20-1 and TRBJ2-5; possibly TRBD1 or TRBD2 for D (5 bases each). Trimming cost V 6 bases and J 5 bases, with 22 bases left between them. The CDR3 length is 15 residues. Germline CDR1 reads DFQATT; CDR2 reads SNEGSKA (reference sequence). CDR3 protein: CSAAPRDGARETQYF. In DNA form, the CDR3 reads TGCAGTGCAGCCCCCAGGGACGGAGCGCGGGAGACCCAGTACTTC.